Each of the 10 T cell receptor beta chains below was sequenced from the same sample in a study of T cells in Graves' hyperthyroidism and ophthalmopathy. RNA transcripts gave rise to amplified TCR beta CDR3 regions. The HTBI primer set drove a first-round RT-PCR of the TCR CDR3. One entry per CDR3 protein results from TCRdb running MiXCR on the multiplex PCR reads. The data contain hundreds of thousands of distinct CDR3 sequences, around 15% of them singletons. The sample was blood. The receptors derive from a woman between 18 and 30 years old with Graves' hyperthyroidism.

At least ten counts were recorded for this clonotype. The chain combines TRBV6-2 or TRBV6-3 with TRBJ2-1, with 13 bases identical to TRBD2. The CDR3 loop spans 18 amino acids. V was pared by 2 bases and J by 2 bases, with 6 bases of the junction left unmatched. CDR1 is MNHEY and CDR2 is SVGEGT in the germline V gene. The CDR3 spells CASSYGSGTSGTYNEQFF. The CDR3, as DNA: TGTGCCAGCAGTTACGGGTCCGGGACTAGCGGGACCTACAATGAGCAGTTCTTC.

As to this clonotype: This may be a read error: a much more frequent sequence differs by one nucleotide. This sequence joins TRBV6-5 and TRBJ2-2; maybe TRBD2 (5 bases). This CDR3 has 13 residues. The germline V gene encodes CDR1 MNHEY and CDR2 SVGAGI. The CDR3 DNA reads TGTGCCAGCAGTTACAGGGTGACCGGGGAGCCGTTTTTT. It codes for CASSYRVTGEPFF.

This chain connects TRBV9 to TRBJ1-1; a weak D match, TRBD1 (5 bases). CDR3 length: 13 amino acids. Germline assignment: CDR1 SGDLS and CDR2 YYNGEE. V shed 1 base and J shed 5 bases, with 9 bases lying between them. The CDR3 region has the DNA TGTGCCAGCAGCGTAAGTCAGGGAACTGAAGCTTTCTTT. It specifies CASSVSQGTEAFF.

This clonotype was observed a handful of times. The chain joins TRBV9 to TRBJ1-1; D is uncertain. Trimming left V 0 bases short and J 0 bases short, with 9 bases between. Germline V gives CDR1 SGDLS, CDR2 YYNGEE. The CDR3 consists of 15 residues. The DNA for the CDR3 is TGTGCCAGCAGCGTAGTAACCAACCTGAACACTGAAGCTTTCTTT. Translating it yields CASSVVTNLNTEAFF. Based on the CDR3 plus reference TRBV9 and TRBJ1-1, the full variable domain is DSGVTQTPKHLITATGQRVTLRCSPRSGDLSVYWYQQSLDQGLQFLIQYYNGEERAKGNILERFSAQQFPDLHSELNLSSLELGDSALYFCASSVVTNLNTEAFFGQGTRLTVV.

Worth noting for this clonotype: With a much larger clone just one base away, this may be a read error. This chain joins TRBV6-1 and TRBJ2-7; 11 nucleotides align to TRBD2. Looked up from germline, CDR1 is MNHNS and CDR2 is SASEGT. This CDR3 is built from 15 residues. The CDR3 is CASSPSGRSGYEQHF. As DNA, the CDR3 is TGTGCCAGCAGCCCTAGCGGGAGGAGTGGCTACGAGCAGCACTTC.

This chain uses TRBV5-6 with TRBJ2-7; D is possibly TRBD2 (7 bases). The germline V and J ends were trimmed by 0 bases and 6 bases, with 10 bases remaining between them. Per germline, CDR1 SGHDT and CDR2 YYEEEE. The CDR3 totals 13 residues. The DNA of the CDR3 is TGTGCCAGCAGCTTGGGGGGGGGGCCCGAGCAGTACTTC. It translates to CASSLGGGPEQYF.

A few counts support this clonotype. The genes are TRBV5-6 and TRBJ1-2; D remains unclear. Trimming cost V 1 base and J 4 bases, with 14 bases left between them. There are 15 residues in the CDR3. Germline V lookup: CDR1 SGHDT, CDR2 YYEEEE. The CDR3 sequence is CASSLREPARYGYTF. The DNA for the CDR3 is TGTGCCAGCAGCTTGCGGGAGCCTGCCCGCTATGGCTACACCTTC.

This CDR3 is CSVETSVGEGFEKLFF. As DNA, the CDR3 is TGCAGCGTTGAAACATCTGTGGGGGAAGGGTTTGAAAAACTGTTTTTT. The chain uses TRBV29-1 and TRBJ1-4; D possibly corresponds to TRBD1 (5 bases). The CDR3 runs to 16 residues. CDR1 is SQVTM and CDR2 is ANQGSEA in the germline V gene. V lost 2 bases to trimming and J lost 7 bases, with 20 bases between them.

This clonotype has ten or more counts. This sequence joins TRBV13 and TRBJ2-7; a weak D match, TRBD2 (6 bases). Trimming removed 5 bases from V and 2 bases from J, with 22 bases in between. The CDR3 is 17 residues long. Germline assignment: CDR1 PRHDT and CDR2 FYEKMQ (reference sequence). CDR3: CASSQALGIAEPYEQYF. CDR3 in DNA: TGTGCCAGCAGCCAAGCTCTCGGGATAGCGGAGCCCTACGAGCAGTACTTC.

V gene TRBV29-1 combines with J gene TRBJ2-3, with 8 bases identical to TRBD2. The CDR3 extends over 15 amino acids. Germline V gene data show CDR1 as SQVTM and CDR2 as ANQGSEA. V dropped 6 bases and J dropped 3; count of bases not matched to a gene: 11. The CDR3 protein is CSVRGVAGTTDTQYF. The DNA for the CDR3 is TGCAGCGTCCGGGGGGTAGCGGGAACGACAGATACGCAGTATTTT.